Presented here are 20 T cell receptor beta chains from one specimen sequenced in a study of CD8+ T cells in alopecia areata. cDNA serving as the sequencing template came from extracted, reverse transcribed RNA. Produced via immunoSEQ multiplex PCR; TCRdb's table is partial and in-frame only. The table has about 130,000 clones, approximately 48% seen once; the top ten hold approximately 18%. Material: CD8+ T cells sorted from blood, obtained at week 0. Receptors originate from a human donor with alopecia areata.

V and J are TRBV9 and TRBJ1-6; D is uncertain. CDR3 length: 13 residues. V lost 0 bases to trimming and J lost 9 bases, with 7 bases between them. Germline-derived CDR1 and CDR2 are SGDLS and YYNGEE. This chain's CDR3 is CASSVAGSSPLHF. CDR3 bases: TGTGCCAGCAGCGTAGCCGGGAGTTCACCCCTCCACTTT.

In this sample, this clone turned up a few times. CDR3 loop: CASSLLGAGELFF. The DNA of the CDR3 is TGTGCCAGCAGTCTCTTAGGAGCCGGGGAGCTGTTTTTT. This chain joins TRBV6-5 and TRBJ2-2; no definite D call. V was shortened by 5 bases and J by 6 bases, with 10 bases between the two germline ends. There are 13 residues in the CDR3. Germline loops: CDR1 MNHEY, CDR2 SVGAGI.

This clone was seen more than once but under ten times. The V call is TRBV9, the J call TRBJ2-5; D is perhaps TRBD1 or TRBD2 (5 bases each). The CDR3 has 15 amino acids. CDR1 and CDR2 (germline): SGDLS, YYNGEE. With 0 bases removed from V and 11 bases from J, the gap between germline ends came to 20 bases. The CDR3 loop reads CASSVGGPRDGEQYF. The CDR3 nucleotides read TGTGCCAGCAGCGTAGGGGGCCCCAGGGATGGGGAGCAGTACTTC.

There are a few counts of this clone. J is TRBJ1-4 and V is TRBV7-9, with D unresolved. Germline V gene sequence: CDR1 SEHNR, CDR2 FQNEAQ (reference sequence). Trimming took off 1 base at V and 4 bases at J, with 7 bases between the two ends. CDR3 length: 14 amino acids. This chain's CDR3 is CASSLGGYNEKLFF. Written as DNA, the CDR3 is TGTGCCAGCAGCTTAGGTGGTTATAATGAAAAACTGTTTTTT.

This chain links TRBV27 with TRBJ2-7, with D tentatively TRBD2 (6 bases). With 5 bases removed from V and 4 bases from J, the gap between germline ends came to 18 bases. Per germline, CDR1 MNHEY and CDR2 SMNVEV (reference sequence). This CDR3 contains 15 residues. CDR3 sequence (DNA): TGTGCCAGCAGTCGGAAGACACCGGAGGGGTACGAGCAGTACTTC. Translated, it gives CASSRKTPEGYEQYF.

J is TRBJ2-1 and V is TRBV23-1; D not certain. TRBV23-1 is identified as an open reading frame with a role that is uncertain. Trimming left V 4 bases short and J 6 bases short, with 7 bases between. This CDR3 is 12 amino acids long. The CDR3 sequence is CASSPSFNEQFF. DNA for the CDR3: TGCGCCAGCAGTCCGAGCTTCAATGAGCAGTTCTTC.

This clone was recorded a few times. This chain uses TRBV2 with TRBJ2-5; D may be TRBD2 (5 bases). V lost 11 bases and J lost 1, with 23 bases in between. The length of the CDR3 is 16 residues. Germline CDR1 and CDR2: SNHLY and FYNNEI. The CDR3 protein is CAPLLRAHPSQETQYF. CDR3 bases: TGTGCCCCTTTGTTGAGGGCGCACCCCTCCCAAGAGACCCAGTACTTC.

In this sample, this clone turned up a few times. The chain employs TRBV2 and TRBJ2-3; 10 bases map to TRBD2. The germline gives CDR1 SNHLY, CDR2 FYNNEI. J lost 1 base, V lost 8 bases, and 3 bases had no gene match. There are 14 residues in the CDR3. This chain's CDR3 is CASHTSGGTDTQYF. In nucleotides, the CDR3 is TGTGCCAGCCATACTAGCGGGGGCACAGATACGCAGTATTTT. Full variable domain (remainder filled in from reference TRBV2 and TRBJ2-3): EPEVTQTPSHQVTQMGQEVILRCVPISNHLYFYWYRQILGQKVEFLVSFYNNEISEKSEIFDDQFSVERPDGSNFTLKIRSTKLEDSAMYFCASHTSGGTDTQYFGPGTRLTVL.

The chain has TRBV29-1 and TRBJ2-7; perhaps D is TRBD1 or TRBD2 (5 bases each). CDR1 and CDR2 from the germline V gene are SQVTM and ANQGSEA. The CDR3 length is 13 residues. The V gene lost 8 bases and the J gene lost 4 bases, with 18 bases spanning the gap. The CDR3 region has the DNA TGCAGCATCGAAGCCTGGGACGGTTACGAGCAGTACTTC. This encodes CSIEAWDGYEQYF.

This clone was observed a few times. The chain recombines TRBV5-1 with TRBJ2-3; TRBD2 is a possible D gene (7 bases). Per the germline V gene, CDR1 is SGHRS and CDR2 is YFSETQ. This CDR3 comprises 17 residues. Trimming cost V 3 bases and J 6 bases, with 23 bases left between them. CDR3 bases: TGCGCCAGCAGCTCCCTGGGGCTTGCGGGGGCCGGGGATACGCAGTATTTT. Encoded protein: CASSSLGLAGAGDTQYF.

This clone was observed a few times. The V and J genes are TRBV11-2 and TRBJ1-2, with 7 positions matching TRBD1. CDR3 length: 14 amino acids. V lost 1 base, J lost 3 bases, and 2 bases stayed unmatched. Looked up from germline, CDR1 is SGHAT and CDR2 is FQNNGV. The CDR3 DNA follows: TGTGCCAGCAGCTTAGCAGGGGGTCACTATGGCTACACCTTC. It codes for CASSLAGGHYGYTF.

The chain joins TRBV13 to TRBJ2-7; D may correspond to TRBD1 or TRBD2 (5 bases each). V shed 4 bases and J shed 2 bases, with 12 bases lying between them. The CDR3 length is 14 residues. The V gene's germline CDR1 is PRHDT and CDR2 FYEKMQ (reference sequence). CDR3 in amino acids: CASSYYGAPYEQYF. The CDR3 DNA follows: TGTGCCAGCAGCTACTACGGGGCCCCCTACGAGCAGTACTTC.

V is TRBV27 and J is TRBJ2-7; 10 bases are a match to TRBD2. V lost 4 bases to trimming and J lost 7 bases; unmatched junction nucleotides: 10. CDR3 size: 15 residues. Germline V CDR1 and CDR2: MNHEY, SMNVEV (reference sequence). The CDR3 sequence: CASSSISGGSGEQYF. In nucleotides, the CDR3 is TGTGCCAGCAGTTCGATTAGCGGGGGGTCTGGAGAGCAGTACTTC.

V usage is TRBV29-1 and J usage is TRBJ2-2, with 8 positions matching TRBD1. The length of the CDR3 is 14 residues. V lost 4 bases, J lost 1 base, and 2 bases stayed unmatched. CDR1 is SQVTM and CDR2 is ANQGSEA in the germline V gene. CDR3 in amino acids: CSVVGTGNTGELFF. For the CDR3, the DNA is TGCAGCGTTGTAGGGACAGGGAACACCGGGGAGCTGTTTTTT.

The rearrangement links TRBV5-3 to TRBJ1-1; possibly TRBD1 for D (5 bases). TRBV5-3 is classed as an ORF, of uncertain function. This CDR3 contains 15 residues. Trimming cost V 8 bases and J 4 bases, with 21 bases left between them. The CDR3 coding sequence is TGTGCCAGCGCACCTCGGGAGGGGTTCAGCACTGAAGCTTTCTTT. Its translation: CASAPREGFSTEAFF.

This chain links TRBV15 with TRBJ1-5, with D possibly being TRBD1 (5 bases). Germline V gives CDR1 LNHNV, CDR2 YYDKDF (reference sequence). Trimming took 1 base from V and 1 from J, leaving 8 bases between them. CDR3 length: 15 residues. CDR3 nucleotide sequence: TGTGCCACCAGCAGAGTGTCAGGGAGCAATCAGCCCCAGCATTTT. It is translated as CATSRVSGSNQPQHF.

This clone was seen at least ten times. The V call is TRBV6-4, the J call TRBJ2-3, with 11 nucleotides matching TRBD2. Germline V gene lookup returns CDR1 MRHNA and CDR2 SNTAGT. The CDR3 sequence is 15 residues long. After removal of 3 bases from V and 1 base from J, the junction contained 0 bases not matched to a gene. The CDR3 region is CASSETSGGTDTQYF. The CDR3 coding sequence is TGTGCCAGCAGTGAGACTAGCGGGGGCACAGATACGCAGTATTTT.

The CDR3 DNA sequence: TGTGCCAGCAGCTCCTTCGGGAGTGGCTACACCTTC. Translating it yields CASSSFGSGYTF. V and J are TRBV13 and TRBJ1-2; no definite D call. The germline V gene encodes CDR1 PRHDT and CDR2 FYEKMQ (reference sequence). V was cut by 4 bases and J by 7 bases, with 10 bases left in between. The CDR3 is 12 residues long.

The V gene is TRBV9, the J gene TRBJ1-1, with 10 bases that match TRBD1. Germline assignment: CDR1 SGDLS and CDR2 YYNGEE. V trimming: 0 bases; J trimming: 4 bases; junction bases outside the gene matches: 0. CDR3 length: 14 amino acids. CDR3 protein: CASSVGTGGTEAFF. The CDR3 nucleotides are TGTGCCAGCAGCGTAGGGACAGGGGGCACTGAAGCTTTCTTT.

This clone was seen more than once but under ten times. The chain employs TRBV10-3 and TRBJ1-5; perhaps TRBD1 as D (5 bases). The CDR3 runs to 14 residues. Germline V gives CDR1 ENHRY, CDR2 SYGVKD. Trimming left V 7 bases short and J 1 base short, with 11 bases between. The CDR3 sequence is CAINGGDSNQPQHF. In nucleotides, the CDR3 is TGTGCCATCAATGGTGGGGACAGCAATCAGCCCCAGCATTTT.